This T cell receptor (beta chain) was profiled in a study of tumor-infiltrating lymphocytes in oesophageal squamous cell carcinoma. Each CDR3 protein gets one entry after TCRdb re-called the PCR reads with MiXCR. The repertoire consists of about 10,000 distinct CDR3 sequences, with under 75% occurring once and the leading ten covering 25% to 30%. The CDR3 length is 16 residues. V dropped 7 bases and J dropped 2; count of bases not matched to a gene: 11. Germline V gene data show CDR1 as SEHNR and CDR2 as FQNEAQ (reference sequence). This clonotype has more than one count but fewer than ten. The specimen sequenced was esophageal tumor tissue. The receptor was isolated from a female donor with esophageal squamous cell carcinoma. The J gene is TRBJ2-7, the V gene TRBV7-9; 10 bases fit TRBD1. Here the CDR3 reads CASNDFPGQGTYEQYF. Written as DNA, the CDR3 is TGTGCCAGCAACGATTTTCCGGGACAGGGGACCTACGAGCAGTACTTC.